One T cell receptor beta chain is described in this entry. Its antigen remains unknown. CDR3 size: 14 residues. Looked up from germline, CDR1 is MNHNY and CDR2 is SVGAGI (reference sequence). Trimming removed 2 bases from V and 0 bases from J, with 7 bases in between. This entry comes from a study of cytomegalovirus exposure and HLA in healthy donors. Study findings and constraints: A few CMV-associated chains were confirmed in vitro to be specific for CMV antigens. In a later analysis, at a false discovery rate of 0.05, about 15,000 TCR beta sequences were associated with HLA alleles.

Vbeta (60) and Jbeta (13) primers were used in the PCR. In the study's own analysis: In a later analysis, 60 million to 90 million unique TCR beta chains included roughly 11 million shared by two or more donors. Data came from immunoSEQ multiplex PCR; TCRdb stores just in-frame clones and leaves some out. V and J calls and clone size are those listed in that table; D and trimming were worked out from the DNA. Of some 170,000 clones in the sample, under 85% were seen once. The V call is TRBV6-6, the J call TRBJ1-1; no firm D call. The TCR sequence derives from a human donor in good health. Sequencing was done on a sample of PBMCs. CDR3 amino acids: CASSYGQLNTEAFF. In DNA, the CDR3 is TGTGCCAGCAGTTACGGGCAGTTGAACACTGAAGCTTTCTTT.